This T cell receptor (beta chain) was observed in a study of blood T cell repertoires in COVID-19. The CDR3 runs 12 residues. Germline V gene sequence: CDR1 MNHNY, CDR2 SVGAGI (reference sequence). The V gene lost 6 bases and the J gene lost 6 bases, with 11 bases spanning the gap. Original methodology: Reference gene primer amplification gave estimated nucleated cell counts. Only in-frame clones appear in the TCRdb table, and some are missing; sequencing was by immunoSEQ multiplex PCR. V, J and clone size derive from that table, while D and trimming were established from the DNA sequence. The sample has about 59,000 clones, approximately 75% seen once. This clone was picked up one time.

Sequenced material: peripheral blood. The V gene is TRBV6-6, the J gene TRBJ1-2, with unresolved D. The clonotype originates from a man between 60 and 70 years old with COVID-19, enrolled during active disease. The CDR3 loop reads CASSVGRDGYTF. The CDR3, as DNA: TGTGCCAGCAGCGTAGGGCGGGATGGCTACACCTTC.